A single sample gave rise to the 3 T cell receptor beta chains below, sequenced in a study of CD8 T cells in ankylosing spondylitis. TCRdb re-analysed the 5' RACE reads in MiXCR, keeping a single row per CDR3 protein. In the table there are around 140,000 distinct CDR3 sequences, 17% of which are singletons. Study-wide findings and caveats: A motif in TCR beta, a set of fewer than ten highly homologous variants, appeared characteristic of ankylosing spondylitis blood.

Their specific antigens are unknown. Sequenced material: blood, either unsorted or a sorted T cell fraction (not recorded which). The receptors were sampled from a male donor with ankylosing spondylitis.

This clonotype was counted a few times. This chain connects TRBV3-1 to TRBJ2-5; TRBD2 might be the D (7 bases). This CDR3 has 15 residues. Germline lookup yields CDR1 LGHDT and CDR2 YNNKEL (reference sequence). Trimming removed 5 bases from V and 2 bases from J, with 15 bases in between. CDR3 bases: TGTGCCAGCAGCGGGGGAGGGGGGGATCAAGAGACCCAGTACTTC. Residues: CASSGGGGDQETQYF.

The CDR3 DNA is TGTGCCAGTAGACAAAGCTCCGGGACCGAGCCCTACAATGAGCAGTTCTTC. Its translation: CASRQSSGTEPYNEQFF. This chain links TRBV19 with TRBJ2-1; D is perhaps TRBD1 or TRBD2 (5 bases each). The germline V gene has CDR1 LNHDA and CDR2 SQIVND (reference sequence). The germline V and J ends were trimmed by 6 bases and 2 bases, with 20 bases remaining between them. The CDR3 runs 17 residues.

This sequence joins TRBV20-1 and TRBJ1-4; tentatively, D is TRBD1 (6 bases). V was pared by 0 bases and J by 5 bases, with 25 bases between. There are 19 residues in the CDR3. The germline V gene has CDR1 DFQATT and CDR2 SNEGSKA (reference sequence). Written as DNA, the CDR3 is TGCAGTGCTAGAGACCCAGACCCCGTTCGTTCAGGGGAAAATGAAAAACTGTTTTTT. Its translation: CSARDPDPVRSGENEKLFF.